Below are 4 T cell receptor beta chains sequenced from a single sample in a study of T cell responses to AZD1222 COVID-19 vaccine. Libraries were prepared by immunoSEQ multiplex PCR; TCRdb keeps only in-frame clonotypes and omits some of them. The table has 150,000 to 200,000 clones, approximately 87% seen once. Sequenced material: peripheral blood, taken on day 0 of MenACWY control vaccination. These receptors were obtained from an adult in good health.

This chain links TRBV30 with TRBJ1-1; D is unresolved. V was trimmed by 2 bases and J by 0 bases, leaving 4 bases between them. CDR3 length: 12 amino acids. Germline CDR1 GTSNPN, CDR2 SVGIG (reference sequence). The CDR3: CAWSRVNTEAFF. Here the CDR3 DNA reads TGTGCCTGGAGTAGAGTGAACACTGAAGCTTTCTTT. Complete variable domain (other parts from reference TRBV30 and TRBJ1-1): SQTIHQWPATLVQPVGSPLSLECTVEGTSNPNLYWYRQAAGRGLQLLFYSVGIGQISSEVPQNLSASRPQDRQFILSSKKLLLSDSGFYLCAWSRVNTEAFFGQGTRLTVV.

In the case of this clone: At one end the junction does not follow the germline gene, possibly because of a read error. V and J are TRBV7-6 and TRBJ2-7, with TRBD1 identical over 7 bases. The CDR3 has 16 residues. Germline assignment: CDR1 SGHVS and CDR2 FNYEAQ. The CDR3 DNA sequence: TGTGCCAGCAGTTTAGACACAGGGGTACTACCGGGCGAGCAGTACTTC. Its protein product is CASSLDTGVLPGEQYF. Looking up the rest from reference TRBV7-6 and TRBJ2-7 gives the full variable domain: GAGVSQSPRYKVTKRGQDVALRCDPISGHVSLYWYRQALGQGPEFLTYFNYEAQQDKSGLPNDRFSAERPEGSISTLTIQRTEQRDSAMYRCASSLDTGVLPGEQYFGPGTRLTVT.

The rearrangement uses TRBV30 and TRBJ2-7; D is possibly TRBD2 (5 bases). This CDR3 region has 15 residues. Germline assignment: CDR1 GTSNPN and CDR2 SVGIG (reference sequence). The germline V and J ends were trimmed by 3 bases and 5 bases, with 20 bases remaining between them. In DNA, the CDR3 is TGTGCCTGGAGGCGTACGGGGAGAAAGTACGACGAGCAGTACTTC. Its translation: CAWRRTGRKYDEQYF.

This clone has more than one count but fewer than ten. The chain has TRBV30 and TRBJ1-1; D gene uncertain. The length of the CDR3 is 13 residues. Looked up from germline, CDR1 is GTSNPN and CDR2 is SVGIG (reference sequence). Trimming stripped 2 bases from V and 1 base from J, with 8 bases between. This CDR3 is CAWSPKRNTEAFF. CDR3 coding DNA: TGTGCCTGGAGTCCAAAGAGGAACACTGAAGCTTTCTTT.